This T cell receptor (beta chain) originates from a study of cytomegalovirus exposure and HLA in healthy donors. Study-level information: Earlier, about 179 million T cells were analyzed, and 90 million to 140 million unique TCR beta sequences were found among them. Whole-study findings and limits: Later examination showed HLA-associated TCR beta chains had greater clonal expansion than equally common others. The classifier, whose performance was assessed in both the original and validation cohorts, reportedly diagnosed cytomegalovirus status with high specificity and sensitivity.

Comment on this clone: Its antigen is unknown.

With 60 Vbeta and 13 Jbeta primers, the PCR was carried out. Clones were sequenced by immunoSEQ multiplex PCR, and TCRdb holds only the in-frame ones, with some missing. The table has approximately 85,000 clones, approximately 80% seen once. CDR1 is SGHDT, CDR2 YYEEEE, per germline. With V trimmed by 3 bases and J by 1 base, 7 bases remained unmatched. The CDR3 is made up of 15 amino acids. This TCR came from a man aged 50 to 59 in good health and CMV-seropositive. Material: PBMCs. V is TRBV5-6 and J is TRBJ2-7, with 7 bases matching TRBD2. The CDR3 nucleotides are TGTGCCAGCAGCTCCCGGGACTACAATTCCTACGAGCAGTACTTC. This sequence encodes CASSSRDYNSYEQYF.